Listed below are T cell receptor beta chains from one sample, sequenced in a study of blood T cell repertoires in COVID-19. TCRdb keeps only in-frame clones here, not all; method: immunoSEQ multiplex PCR. The sample shows more than 60,000 clones, about 80% of them seen only once. Sequencing was performed on peripheral blood. The origin of the receptors is a man aged 50-60 years with COVID-19, enrolled during active disease. Both conserved end residues are part of each CDR3.

TRBJ2-5,TRBV10-3,CAISGGQETQYF
TRBJ1-4,TRBV18,CASSPNRATNEKLFF
TRBJ2-2,TRBV7-3,CASRRSGTGELFF
TRBJ2-5,TRBV5-1,CASSFPNSSIGETQYF
TRBJ2-2,TRBV5-1,CASSYGGPNTGELFF
TRBJ2-5,TRBV18,CASSPTRQGQETQYF
TRBJ2-7,TRBV5-4,CASSLLPGEQYF
TRBJ2-2,TRBV4-1,CASSQATSGPLNTGELFF
TRBJ2-2,TRBV5-1,CASNKRTGDTGELFF
TRBJ2-5,TRBV6-5,CASSYRVTGETQYF
TRBJ1-6,TRBV10-3,CAISAEGQGMSYNSPLHF
TRBJ1-5,TRBV6-1,CASSEQVVGSGSQHF
TRBJ1-5,TRBV7-2,CASSPGFSNQPQHF
TRBJ1-1,TRBV7-9,CASSLGPLGLESTEAFF
TRBJ2-7,TRBV6-5,CASSYDGGPYEQYF
TRBJ2-5,TRBV5-4,CASSQGGAGETQYF
TRBJ1-1,TRBV4-2,CASSQDRGGEAFF
TRBJ2-3,TRBV12-3/TRBV12-4,CASSFQGADTQYF
TRBJ2-2,TRBV7-3,CASSLVTTGELFF
TRBJ1-3,TRBV3-1/TRBV3-2,CASSQAPLGNTIYF
TRBJ1-6,TRBV27,CASSSLGNSPLHF
TRBJ2-7,TRBV6-2/TRBV6-3,CASSYSRGYSYEQYF
TRBJ1-2,TRBV12-3/TRBV12-4,CASSYAGDGYTF
TRBJ2-1,TRBV24-1,CATSDSTLAERQFF
TRBJ2-1,TRBV29-1,CSVSAGTSYNEQFF
TRBJ2-7,TRBV3-1/TRBV3-2,CASSQDLRGVVEQYF
TRBJ1-3,TRBV9,CASSGQGLGNTIYF
TRBJ1-2,TRBV19,CASSMTGSEGYTF
TRBJ1-2,TRBV10-3,CATQELNYGYTF
TRBJ2-7,TRBV11-2,CASSLIRRPSPYEQYF
TRBJ1-1,TRBV4-3,CASSLSSLTEAFF
TRBJ2-5,TRBV5-1,CASSSGTSLFKETQYF
TRBJ1-4,TRBV7-9,CASSFLGTAEKLFF